The 17 T cell receptor beta chains presented below share a single source sample, sequenced in a study of regulatory T cells in long-lasting Graves disease. Relying on iRepertoire HTBI primers and Arm-PCR of CDR3 regions, the team built TCR beta libraries. Via MiXCR, TCRdb re-called the multiplex PCR reads, giving one row per CDR3 protein. This table holds about 300,000 distinct CDR3 sequences, 22% found once. Specified time point: persistent/refractory GD, antithyroid drugs over 5 years with positive TRAb. Construction of the TCR library relied on RNA isolated from PBMCs. Material: peripheral blood mononuclear cells (PBMCs), obtained when the disease was refractory, from a patient treated with antithyroid drugs. These TCRs come from a female donor with Graves disease.

This clonotype was picked up many times. This chain connects TRBV28 to TRBJ1-5, with 7 bases that match TRBD1. The trim removed 5 bases at V and 2 bases at J, leaving 6 bases unmatched. This CDR3 has 15 residues. Germline CDR1 MDHEN, CDR2 SYDVKM. CDR3 sequence reads: CASSPIQGRNQPQHF. The CDR3 DNA is TGTGCCAGCAGTCCAATACAGGGGCGCAATCAGCCCCAGCATTTT.

This clonotype was found many times. The chain has TRBV5-1 and TRBJ2-7; D is unclear. Germline assignment: CDR1 SGHRS and CDR2 YFSETQ. V shed 1 base and J shed 2 bases, with 7 bases lying between them. The CDR3 length is 13 residues. The CDR3 loop reads CASSLLATYEQYF. CDR3 nucleotides: TGCGCCAGCAGCTTGTTGGCCACCTACGAGCAGTACTTC.

This clonotype was observed a handful of times. V is TRBV18 and J is TRBJ2-5; the D is unclear. V lost 2 bases and J 3 bases, leaving 10 bases between the germline ends. Germline CDR1 KGHSH, CDR2 LQKENI. There are 14 residues in the CDR3. CDR3 loop: CASSPRQNKETQYF. The CDR3 DNA reads as TGTGCCAGCTCACCAAGGCAGAATAAAGAGACCCAGTACTTC.

This clonotype was detected only a few times. This sequence joins TRBV7-9 and TRBJ2-7; possibly TRBD1 or TRBD2 for D (6 bases each). V was clipped by 5 bases and J by 3 bases, with 17 bases between them. The CDR3 covers 15 residues. Per germline, CDR1 SEHNR and CDR2 FQNEAQ (reference sequence). The CDR3 region is CASSVHRAGSYEQYF. The CDR3 DNA reads as TGTGCCAGCAGCGTCCACAGGGCGGGAAGCTACGAGCAGTACTTC.

The chain carries TRBV5-1 and TRBJ2-7, with TRBD1 matching over 10 bases. Germline loops: CDR1 SGHRS, CDR2 YFSETQ. V was pared by 0 bases and J by 5 bases, with 5 bases of the junction left unmatched. The CDR3 is 15 amino acids. The CDR3 coding sequence is TGCGCCAGCAGCTTGGAGGGACAGGGGTATAACGAGCAGTACTTC. Protein: CASSLEGQGYNEQYF.

The table lists this clonotype with many counts. The V gene is TRBV28, the J gene TRBJ1-2; a possible D gene is TRBD1 (6 bases). Trimming stripped 5 bases from V and 8 bases from J, with 15 bases between. The germline V gene encodes CDR1 MDHEN and CDR2 SYDVKM. The CDR3 sequence is 13 residues long. The CDR3 DNA follows: TGTGCCAGCAGTGTACCCCAGGGGAGCGGCTACACCTTC. Translation gives CASSVPQGSGYTF.

This clonotype was counted ten times or more. The chain joins TRBV6-1 to TRBJ1-2, with 8 bases fitting TRBD1. J was trimmed by 3 bases and V by 5 bases; bases with no gene match: 2. CDR1 MNHNS and CDR2 SASEGT come from the germline V gene. The CDR3 runs to 13 residues. For the CDR3, the DNA is TGTGCCAGCAGTCAGGGGGCAGACTATGGCTACACCTTC. This codes for CASSQGADYGYTF.

This chain uses TRBV19 with TRBJ2-7, with a weak D call TRBD2 (5 bases). CDR3 length equals 14 residues. CDR1 and CDR2 from the germline V gene are LNHDA and SQIVND (reference sequence). V shed 2 bases and J shed 4 bases, with 12 bases lying between them. Here the CDR3 DNA reads TGTGCCAGTAGTATAAAGGTAGCGCCATACGAGCAGTACTTC. As protein: CASSIKVAPYEQYF. Variable domain in full (rest from reference TRBV19 and TRBJ2-7): DGGITQSPKYLFRKEGQNVTLSCEQNLNHDAMYWYRQDPGQGLRLIYYSQIVNDFQKGDIAEGYSVSREKKESFPLTVTSAQKNPTAFYLCASSIKVAPYEQYFGPGTRLTVT.

V is TRBV20-1 and J is TRBJ2-5; 7 nucleotides match TRBD1. Germline CDR1 and CDR2: DFQATT and SNEGSKA (reference sequence). The J segment lost 5 bases and the V segment lost 3 bases, leaving 15 bases of the junction unmatched. The CDR3 extends over 16 amino acids. This chain's CDR3 is CSARGAGQANWETQYF. For the CDR3, the DNA is TGCAGTGCTAGGGGGGCTGGACAGGCGAATTGGGAGACCCAGTACTTC.

This clonotype has at least ten counts. The V call is TRBV28, the J call TRBJ1-2; D possibly corresponds to TRBD1 (6 bases). This CDR3 comprises 14 residues. The germline V gene encodes CDR1 MDHEN and CDR2 SYDVKM. V lost 6 bases, J lost 7 bases, and 18 bases lay in between. Here the CDR3 reads CASSPGTSRSGYTF. For the CDR3, the DNA is TGTGCCAGCAGCCCCGGGACATCGAGGAGTGGCTACACCTTC.

The chain employs TRBV7-9 and TRBJ1-2; D may be TRBD1 (5 bases). The germline V gene has CDR1 SEHNR and CDR2 FQNEAQ (reference sequence). The CDR3 has 13 residues. Trimming took 1 base from V and 7 from J, leaving 10 bases between them. As DNA, the CDR3 is TGTGCCAGCAGCTTAGAACAGGAACGTGGCTACACCTTC. Protein product: CASSLEQERGYTF.

The rearrangement joins TRBV20-1 to TRBJ1-3; D is unresolved. CDR1 is DFQATT, CDR2 SNEGSKA, per germline (reference sequence). CDR3 size: 15 residues. With 5 bases removed from V and 0 bases from J, the gap between germline ends came to 14 bases. The CDR3 loop reads CSAYTVGYSGNTIYF. As DNA, the CDR3 is TGCAGTGCTTATACAGTCGGCTACTCTGGAAACACCATATATTTT.

This clonotype was counted many times. V and J are TRBV20-1 and TRBJ1-2, with 7 bases lining up with TRBD1. This CDR3 has 11 residues. Germline lookup yields CDR1 DFQATT and CDR2 SNEGSKA (reference sequence). The CDR3 DNA follows: TGCAGGAGGGACAGCTCCTATGGCTACACCTTC. Its protein is CRRDSSYGYTF.

A few counts support this clonotype. The J gene is TRBJ2-7, the V gene TRBV15, with 9 bases that match TRBD1. Germline trimming cut 8 bases from V and 1 base from J; bases unmatched to any gene: 9. There are 15 residues in the CDR3. The V gene's germline CDR1 is LNHNV and CDR2 YYDKDF (reference sequence). The CDR3 nucleotides are TGTGCCACCCGTCCCGGTGGACAGGGGTCCTACGAGCAGTACTTC. This encodes CATRPGGQGSYEQYF.

The chain combines TRBV24-1 with TRBJ2-7; weak D call: TRBD1 (6 bases). The germline CDR1 and CDR2 sequences are KGHDR and SFDVKD. Deletions cut 4 bases from V and 6 bases from J, with 21 bases between. The length of the CDR3 is 16 residues. The CDR3 loop is CATSDGIPGQTGEQYF. CDR3 in DNA: TGTGCCACCAGTGACGGGATCCCCGGACAGACGGGCGAGCAGTACTTC.

A few counts support this clonotype. The rearrangement links TRBV27 to TRBJ1-5; possible D gene TRBD1, 5 bases. Germline CDR1 and CDR2: MNHEY and SMNVEV (reference sequence). The CDR3 is 16 amino acids. Trimming cost V 5 bases and J 4 bases, with 18 bases left between them. CDR3 sequence: CASSPPIGHINQPQHF. The CDR3 DNA follows: TGTGCCAGCAGTCCGCCCATCGGACATATTAATCAGCCCCAGCATTTT.

This clonotype has ten or more counts. This chain links TRBV6-2 or TRBV6-3 with TRBJ2-7; 8 bases map to TRBD1. V shed 0 bases, J shed 2 bases, and the junction held 6 bases outside the gene matches. Germline values: CDR1 MNHEY, CDR2 SVGEGT. The CDR3 runs to 16 residues. The CDR3 protein is CASSYSLRGRAYEQYF. The DNA of the CDR3 is TGTGCCAGCAGTTACTCCCTCAGGGGGCGGGCCTACGAGCAGTACTTC.